This T cell receptor (beta chain) was observed in a study of T cell responses to AZD1222 COVID-19 vaccine. General study results and limits: The span of vaccine-associated CD4 TCRs extended across spike, with dominance at 160-218 and 743-854.

Method: immunoSEQ multiplex PCR; TCRdb's copy keeps in-frame clones and lacks some. The sample consists of some 130,000 clones, roughly nine tenths of them appearing once. Trimming left V 4 bases short and J 4 bases short, with 15 bases between. The CDR3 runs 14 residues. The V gene's germline CDR1 is SGHDT and CDR2 YYEEEE. Notes on this clone: Antigen specificity is unknown.

The rearrangement uses TRBV5-6 and TRBJ2-7, with D perhaps TRBD2 (5 bases). This clonotype was sampled from an adult in good health. This material consisted of peripheral blood, taken on day 0 of AZD1222 vaccination. CDR3 bases: TGTGCCAGCAGCCCTTGGAGGTCGACATACGAGCAGTACTTC. Its translation is CASSPWRSTYEQYF.